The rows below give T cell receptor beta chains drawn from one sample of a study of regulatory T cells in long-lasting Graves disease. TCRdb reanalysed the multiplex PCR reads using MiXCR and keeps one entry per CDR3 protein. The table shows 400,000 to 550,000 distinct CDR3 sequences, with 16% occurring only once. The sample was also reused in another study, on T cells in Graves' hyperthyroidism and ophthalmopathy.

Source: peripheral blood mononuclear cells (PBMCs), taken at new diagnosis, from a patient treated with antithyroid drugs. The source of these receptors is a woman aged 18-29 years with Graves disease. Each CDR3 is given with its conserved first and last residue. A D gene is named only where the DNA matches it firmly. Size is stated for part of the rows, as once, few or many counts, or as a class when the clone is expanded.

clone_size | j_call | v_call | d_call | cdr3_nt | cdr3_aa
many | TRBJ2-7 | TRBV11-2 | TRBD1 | TGTGCCAGCAGCCTACAGAGAGGGACAGGGGGGACCGAGCAGTACTTC | CASSLQRGTGGTEQYF
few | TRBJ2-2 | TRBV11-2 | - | TGTGCCAGCAGCCGGGGGACTCTCTTCACCGGGGAGCTGTTTTTT | CASSRGTLFTGELFF
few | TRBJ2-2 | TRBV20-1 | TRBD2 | TGCAGTGTTCTTGGACTAGCGGGCGGGGAGCTGTTTTTT | CSVLGLAGGELFF
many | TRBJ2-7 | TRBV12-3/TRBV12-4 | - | TGTGCCAGCATCCCGGGAATCGAGCAGTACTTC | CASIPGIEQYF
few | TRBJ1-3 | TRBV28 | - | TGTGCCAGCAGTTTCACACAGGCGGGCCTTGACACCATATATTTT | CASSFTQAGLDTIYF
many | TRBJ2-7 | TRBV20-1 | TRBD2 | TGCAGTGCTAGAGAGTTCCGGGGGACTAGTCATAAGGACGAGCAGTACTTC | CSAREFRGTSHKDEQYF
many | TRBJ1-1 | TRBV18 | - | TGTGCCAGCTCACCAGGGGTAGACACTGAAGCTTTCTTT | CASSPGVDTEAFF
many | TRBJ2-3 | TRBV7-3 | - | TGTGCCAGCAGCTTATTAGCGGAGACAGATACGCAGTATTTT | CASSLLAETDTQYF
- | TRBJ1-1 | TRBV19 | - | TGTGCCAGTAGTATTGATAGAGAATTAAACACTGAAGCTTTCTTT | CASSIDRELNTEAFF
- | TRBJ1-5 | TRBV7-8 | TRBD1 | TGTGCCAGCAGCTTAGCGACAGGGTATCAGCCCCAGCATTTT | CASSLATGYQPQHF
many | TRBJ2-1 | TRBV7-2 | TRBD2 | TGTGCCAGCAGCTCTGGGACTAGCGGGAGGTATGAGCAGTTCTTC | CASSSGTSGRYEQFF
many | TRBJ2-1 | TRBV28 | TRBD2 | TGTGCCAGCAGTTTAGATACGGGACTACCCTACAATGAGCAGTTCTTC | CASSLDTGLPYNEQFF
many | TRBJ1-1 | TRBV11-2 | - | TGTGCCAGCAGCAGAGACAGGAACACTGAAGCTTTCTTT | CASSRDRNTEAFF
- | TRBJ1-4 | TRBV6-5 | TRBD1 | TGTGCCAGCAGTTACCATCGGACAGGGGGTCCTAATGAAAAACTGTTTTTT | CASSYHRTGGPNEKLFF
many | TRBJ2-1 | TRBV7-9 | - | TGTGCCAGCAGCTCACCCGGGGGTGAGCAGTTCTTC | CASSSPGGEQFF
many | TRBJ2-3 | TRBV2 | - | TGTGCCAGCAGTGACAGCGTTACTAGCACAGATACGCAGTATTTT | CASSDSVTSTDTQYF
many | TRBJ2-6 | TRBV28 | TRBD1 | TGTGCCAGCAGCCTCGGACAGGGGTCCTCTGGGGCCAACGTCCTGACTTTC | CASSLGQGSSGANVLTF
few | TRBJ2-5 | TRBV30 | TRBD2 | TGTGCCTGGAGTTCGAGGGGACTAGGGATTGGGGAGACCCAGTACTTC | CAWSSRGLGIGETQYF
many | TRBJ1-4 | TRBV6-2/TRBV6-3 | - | TGTGCCAGCAGTTACGGTTCGGATGAAAAACTGTTTTTT | CASSYGSDEKLFF
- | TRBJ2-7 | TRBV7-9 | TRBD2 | TGTGCCAGCAGTCCAGGGCGGCTAGCGGGAGGCTCCTACGAGCAGTACTTC | CASSPGRLAGGSYEQYF
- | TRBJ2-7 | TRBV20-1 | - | TGCAGTGCAATCCCCGACCGTGTCGAGCAGTACTTC | CSAIPDRVEQYF
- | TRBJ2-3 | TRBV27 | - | TGTGCCAGCAGTTCAATGACTAGGCCCACAGATACGCAGTATTTT | CASSSMTRPTDTQYF
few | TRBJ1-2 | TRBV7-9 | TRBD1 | TGTGCCAGCAGCTTAGCGGCAGGGGGGGACTATGGCTACACCTTC | CASSLAAGGDYGYTF
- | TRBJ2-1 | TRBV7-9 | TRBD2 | TGTGCCAGCAGCTTAATCCCGGGACTAGCGGGAAACAATGAGCAGTTCTTC | CASSLIPGLAGNNEQFF
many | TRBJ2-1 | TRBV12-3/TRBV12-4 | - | TGTGCCAGCAGCACCTCTATTAAACCCGTTCACAATGAGCAGTTCTTC | CASSTSIKPVHNEQFF
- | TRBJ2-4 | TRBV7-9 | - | TGTGCCAGCAGCTTGACTGAGCTAGCCAGAAACATTCAGTACTTC | CASSLTELARNIQYF
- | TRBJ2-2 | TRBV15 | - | TGTGCCACCAGCAGAGATCTCGCTAACACCGGGGAGCTGTTTTTT | CATSRDLANTGELFF
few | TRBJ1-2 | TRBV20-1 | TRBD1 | TGCAGTGCTAGACAGGGGGCCTATGGCTACACCTTC | CSARQGAYGYTF
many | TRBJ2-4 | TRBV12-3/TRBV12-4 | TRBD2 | TGTGCCAGCAGTCCCGCTAGCGGGAGGGTTGTGAACATTCAGTACTTC | CASSPASGRVVNIQYF
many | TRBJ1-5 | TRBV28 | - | TGTGCCAGCAGATTCCTTAGTGGAGGGGGTTATAGCATTCAGCCCCAGCATTTT | CASRFLSGGGYSIQPQHF
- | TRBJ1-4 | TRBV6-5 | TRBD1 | TGTGCCAGCAGTTACTCAGGGGGCAATGAAAAACTGTTTTTT | CASSYSGGNEKLFF
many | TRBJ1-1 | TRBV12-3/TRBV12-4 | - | TGTGCCAGCAGTTTATCTGGAGCGAACACTGAAGCTTTCTTT | CASSLSGANTEAFF
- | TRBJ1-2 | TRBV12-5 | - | TGTGCTAGTGGTTTGACGCGGGGCAGGGACTCCTCTGGCTACACCTTC | CASGLTRGRDSSGYTF
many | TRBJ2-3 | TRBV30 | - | TGTGCCTGGAGCGGGGGAGTAGATACGCAGTATTTT | CAWSGGVDTQYF
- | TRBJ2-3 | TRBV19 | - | TGTGCCAGTAGTCCGGACACCCCGGGGAGAGATACGCAGTATTTT | CASSPDTPGRDTQYF
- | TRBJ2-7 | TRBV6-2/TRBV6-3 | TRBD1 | TGTGCCAGCAGTGAACGAGCAGGGGGTAGAAACGAGCAGTACTTC | CASSERAGGRNEQYF
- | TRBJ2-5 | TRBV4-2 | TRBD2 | TGTGCCAGCAGCCAAGCTGGGGTGCAGCGGGAACAAGAGACCCAGTACTTC | CASSQAGVQREQETQYF
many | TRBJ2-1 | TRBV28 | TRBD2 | TGTGCCAGCAGTTTCTCACCCCGGACTAGCGGGGGCAATGAGCAGTTCTTC | CASSFSPRTSGGNEQFF
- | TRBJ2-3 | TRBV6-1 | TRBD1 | TGTGCCAGCACTCGGGACAGGGCTAACACAGATACGCAGTATTTT | CASTRDRANTDTQYF
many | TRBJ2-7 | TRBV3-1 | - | TGTGCCAGCAGCCAAGAACGAGGCAGGGGGGCGTTCTTCTCCTACGAGCAGTACTTC | CASSQERGRGAFFSYEQYF
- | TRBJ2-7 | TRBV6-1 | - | TGTGCCAGCAGCCCAGGAGGAGCGATGTTAGCATACGAGCAGTACTTC | CASSPGGAMLAYEQYF
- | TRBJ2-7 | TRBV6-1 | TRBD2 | TGTGCCAGCGGCACTAGCGGGAGAGGTGAGCAGTACTTC | CASGTSGRGEQYF
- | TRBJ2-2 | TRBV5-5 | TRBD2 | TGTGCCAGCAGCATGACTAGCGCCGGGGAGCTGTTTTTT | CASSMTSAGELFF
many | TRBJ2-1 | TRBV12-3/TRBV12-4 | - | TGTGCCAGCACCCCAATGGAGGGAGAGGATGAGCAGTTCTTC | CASTPMEGEDEQFF
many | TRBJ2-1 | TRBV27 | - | TGTGCCAGCAGTCTCAACTACAATGAGCAGTTCTTC | CASSLNYNEQFF
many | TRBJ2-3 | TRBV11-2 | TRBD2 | TGTGCCAGCAGCCGATTCGGAGCGGGAGTAACCGATACGCAGTATTTT | CASSRFGAGVTDTQYF
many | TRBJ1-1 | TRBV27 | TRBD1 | TGTGCCAGCAGTTTATCGCCCCCGGGACAGGCTTGGAGTAACACTGAAGCTTTCTTT | CASSLSPPGQAWSNTEAFF
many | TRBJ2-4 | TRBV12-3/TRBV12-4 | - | TGTGCCAGCGCCAGCGCGTGGGAGGCCAAAAACATTCAGTACTTC | CASASAWEAKNIQYF
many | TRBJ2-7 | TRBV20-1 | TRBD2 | TGCAGTGCCCCGGGACTAGCGGGAGGCGAGCAGTACTTC | CSAPGLAGGEQYF
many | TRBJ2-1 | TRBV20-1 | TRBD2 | TGCAGTGCTACTCGAGCAAGCGGGAGGGGCTACAATGAGCAGTTCTTC | CSATRASGRGYNEQFF
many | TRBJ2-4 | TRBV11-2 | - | TGTGCCAGCGCGTTTGCCAAAAACATTCAGTACTTC | CASAFAKNIQYF
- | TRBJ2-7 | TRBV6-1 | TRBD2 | TGTGCCAGCAGTCGGACTGAGACTAGCCCAATGCCGAACGAGCAGTACTTC | CASSRTETSPMPNEQYF
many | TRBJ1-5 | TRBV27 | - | TGTGCCAGCAGTTTAGTGGGGCATCAGCCCCAGCATTTT | CASSLVGHQPQHF